This T cell receptor beta chain emerged from a study of cytomegalovirus exposure and HLA in healthy donors. Study as a whole: Unique TCR beta sequences numbering fewer than 130 million came from around 180 million T cells in an earlier analysis. General study findings and limits: It was shown in a later analysis that HLA-associated TCR beta chains were more clonally expanded than other, equally common chains. Researchers reported that a few CMV-associated chains were confirmed in vitro as CMV antigen-specific. Most sequenced TCRs were rare (though some public TCRs occurred in many donors).

Concerning this clone itself: The antigen remains undetermined.

The PCR ran on 60 Vbeta and 13 Jbeta primers. TCRdb keeps only in-frame clones here, not all; method: immunoSEQ multiplex PCR. The data show roughly 56,000 clones, with 70% to 90% seen just once and 1.4% held by the top ten. The CDR3 length is 16 residues. Looked up from germline, CDR1 is SGHDT and CDR2 is YYEEEE. The ends lost 4 bases at V and 5 bases at J; junction bases unmatched: 13. This clonotype was sampled from a man younger than 30 in good health and CMV-seronegative. The sequenced sample was PBMCs. V and J are TRBV5-6 and TRBJ2-7; 9 bases match TRBD1. For the CDR3, the DNA is TGTGCCAGCAGCCCCGCCGGGACAGGGAAATCGGACGAGCAGTACTTC. Its translation: CASSPAGTGKSDEQYF.